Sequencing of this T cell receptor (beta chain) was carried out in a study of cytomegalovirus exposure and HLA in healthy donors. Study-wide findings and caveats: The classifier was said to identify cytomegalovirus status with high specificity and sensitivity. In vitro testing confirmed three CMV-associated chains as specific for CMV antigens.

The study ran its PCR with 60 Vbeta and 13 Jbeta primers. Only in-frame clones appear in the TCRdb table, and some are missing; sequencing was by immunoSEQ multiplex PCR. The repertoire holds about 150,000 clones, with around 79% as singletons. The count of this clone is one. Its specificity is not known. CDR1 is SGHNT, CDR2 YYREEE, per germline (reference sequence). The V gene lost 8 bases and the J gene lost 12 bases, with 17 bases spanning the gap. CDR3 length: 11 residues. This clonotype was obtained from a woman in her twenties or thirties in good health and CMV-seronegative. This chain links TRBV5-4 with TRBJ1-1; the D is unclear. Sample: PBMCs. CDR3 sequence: CASFNGVRTFF. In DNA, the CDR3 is TGTGCCAGTTTTAACGGAGTTCGGACTTTCTTT.